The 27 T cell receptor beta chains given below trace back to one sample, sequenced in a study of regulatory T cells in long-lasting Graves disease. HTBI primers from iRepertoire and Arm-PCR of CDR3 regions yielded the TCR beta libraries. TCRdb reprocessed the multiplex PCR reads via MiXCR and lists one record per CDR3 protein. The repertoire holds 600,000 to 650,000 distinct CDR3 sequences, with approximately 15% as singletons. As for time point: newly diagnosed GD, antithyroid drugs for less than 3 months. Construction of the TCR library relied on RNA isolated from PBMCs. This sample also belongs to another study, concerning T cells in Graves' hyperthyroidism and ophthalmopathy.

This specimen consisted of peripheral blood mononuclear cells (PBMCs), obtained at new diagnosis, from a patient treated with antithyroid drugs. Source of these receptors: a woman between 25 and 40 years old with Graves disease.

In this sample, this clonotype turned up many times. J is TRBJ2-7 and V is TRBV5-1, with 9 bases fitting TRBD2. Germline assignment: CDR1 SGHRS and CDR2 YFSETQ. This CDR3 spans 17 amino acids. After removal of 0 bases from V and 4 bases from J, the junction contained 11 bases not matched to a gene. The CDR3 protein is CASSLGLAARVAYEQYF. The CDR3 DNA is TGCGCCAGCAGCTTGGGACTAGCGGCCCGAGTGGCGTACGAGCAGTACTTC. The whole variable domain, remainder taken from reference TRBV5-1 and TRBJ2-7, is KAGVTQTPRYLIKTRGQQVTLSCSPISGHRSVSWYQQTPGQGLQFLFEYFSETQRNKGNFPGRFSGRQFSNSRSEMNVSTLELGDSALYLCASSLGLAARVAYEQYFGPGTRLTVT.

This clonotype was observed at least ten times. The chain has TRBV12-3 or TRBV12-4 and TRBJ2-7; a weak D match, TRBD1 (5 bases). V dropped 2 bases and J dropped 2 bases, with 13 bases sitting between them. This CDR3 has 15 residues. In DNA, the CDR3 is TGTGCCAGCAGTTTATTTTTGACAGACGCCTACGAGCAGTACTTC. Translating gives CASSLFLTDAYEQYF.

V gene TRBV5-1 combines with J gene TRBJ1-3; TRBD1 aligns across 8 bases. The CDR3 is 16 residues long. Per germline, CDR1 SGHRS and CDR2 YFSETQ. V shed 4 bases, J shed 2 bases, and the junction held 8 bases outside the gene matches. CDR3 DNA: TGCGCCAGCAGCAGCCGGCCACAGGGGGCTGGAAACACCATATATTTT. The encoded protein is CASSSRPQGAGNTIYF.

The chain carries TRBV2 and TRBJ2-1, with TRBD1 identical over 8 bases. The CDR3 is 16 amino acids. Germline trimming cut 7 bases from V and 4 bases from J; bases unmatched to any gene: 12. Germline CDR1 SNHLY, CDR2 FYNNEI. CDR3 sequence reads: CASTGDGQGVYNEQFF. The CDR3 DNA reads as TGTGCCAGCACTGGGGATGGACAGGGTGTTTACAATGAGCAGTTCTTC.

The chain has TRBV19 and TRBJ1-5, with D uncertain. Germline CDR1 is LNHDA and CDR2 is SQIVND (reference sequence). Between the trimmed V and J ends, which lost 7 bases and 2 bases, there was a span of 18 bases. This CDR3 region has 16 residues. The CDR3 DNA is TGTGCCAGTAAGAGAGGCCCCGGGCTTGGCAATCAGCCCCAGCATTTT. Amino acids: CASKRGPGLGNQPQHF.

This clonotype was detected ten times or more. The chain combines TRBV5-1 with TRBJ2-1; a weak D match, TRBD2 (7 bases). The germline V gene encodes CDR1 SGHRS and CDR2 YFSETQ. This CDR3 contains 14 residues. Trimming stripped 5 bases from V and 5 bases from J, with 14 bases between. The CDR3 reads CASRPGGPDNEQFF. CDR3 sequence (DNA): TGCGCCAGCAGGCCGGGGGGCCCTGACAATGAGCAGTTCTTC.

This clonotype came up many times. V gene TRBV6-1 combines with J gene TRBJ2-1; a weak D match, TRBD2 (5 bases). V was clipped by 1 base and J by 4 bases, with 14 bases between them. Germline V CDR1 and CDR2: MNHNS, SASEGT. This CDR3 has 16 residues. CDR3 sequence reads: CASSEESSGAYNEQFF. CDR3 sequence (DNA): TGTGCCAGCAGTGAAGAGTCGAGCGGAGCTTACAATGAGCAGTTCTTC.

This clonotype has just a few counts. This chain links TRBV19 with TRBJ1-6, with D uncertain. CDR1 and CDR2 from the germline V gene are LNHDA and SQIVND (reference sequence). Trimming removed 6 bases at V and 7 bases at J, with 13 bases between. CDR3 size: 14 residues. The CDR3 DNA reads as TGTGCCAGTAGGGCCGGGTCCTTCAATTCACCCCTCCACTTT. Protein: CASRAGSFNSPLHF.

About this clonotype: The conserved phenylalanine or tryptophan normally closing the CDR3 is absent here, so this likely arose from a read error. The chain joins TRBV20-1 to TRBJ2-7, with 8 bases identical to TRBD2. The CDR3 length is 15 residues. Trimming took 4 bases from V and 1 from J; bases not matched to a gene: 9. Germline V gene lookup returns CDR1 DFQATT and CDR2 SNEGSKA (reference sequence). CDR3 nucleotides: TGCAGTGCTATTGAACTAGCGGAAAAATCCTACGAGCAGTACTCC. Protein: CSAIELAEKSYEQYS.

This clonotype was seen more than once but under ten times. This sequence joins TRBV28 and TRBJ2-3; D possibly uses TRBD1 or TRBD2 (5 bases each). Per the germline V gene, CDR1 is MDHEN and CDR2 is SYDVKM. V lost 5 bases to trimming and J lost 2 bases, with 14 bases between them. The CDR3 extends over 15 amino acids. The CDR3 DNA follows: TGTGCCAGCAGTGTACCGGGACCCAACACAGATACGCAGTATTTT. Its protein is CASSVPGPNTDTQYF.

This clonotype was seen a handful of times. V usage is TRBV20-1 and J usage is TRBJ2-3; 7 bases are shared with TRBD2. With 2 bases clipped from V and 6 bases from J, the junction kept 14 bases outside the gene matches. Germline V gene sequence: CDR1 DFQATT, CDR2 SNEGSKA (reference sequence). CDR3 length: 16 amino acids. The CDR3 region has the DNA TGCAGTGCTAGACCAGGTTATGCGGGAGTCACGGATACGCAGTATTTT. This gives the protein CSARPGYAGVTDTQYF.

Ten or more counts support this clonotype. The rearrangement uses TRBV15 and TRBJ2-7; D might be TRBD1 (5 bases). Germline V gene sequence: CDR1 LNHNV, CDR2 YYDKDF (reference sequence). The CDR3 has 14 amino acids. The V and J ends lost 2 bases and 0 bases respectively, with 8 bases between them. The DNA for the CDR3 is TGTGCCACCAGCAGATCTAGGGGCTCCTACGAGCAGTACTTC. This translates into CATSRSRGSYEQYF.

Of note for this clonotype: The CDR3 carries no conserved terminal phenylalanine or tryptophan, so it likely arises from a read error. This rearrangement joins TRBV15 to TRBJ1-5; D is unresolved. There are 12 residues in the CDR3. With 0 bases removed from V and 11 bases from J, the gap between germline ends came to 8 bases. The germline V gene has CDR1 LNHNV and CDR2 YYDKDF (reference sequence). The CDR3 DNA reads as TGTGCCACCAGCAGAGATCGTTCAGCCCAGCATCTT. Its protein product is CATSRDRSAQHL.

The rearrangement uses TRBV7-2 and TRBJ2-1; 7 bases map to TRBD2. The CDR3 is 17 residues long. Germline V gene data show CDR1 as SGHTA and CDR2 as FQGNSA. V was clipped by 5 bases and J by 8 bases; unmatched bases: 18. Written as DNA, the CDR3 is TGTGCCAGCAGCCGAACCCCCAGCGGGACCCCCTGGGATGAGCAGTTCTTC. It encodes CASSRTPSGTPWDEQFF.

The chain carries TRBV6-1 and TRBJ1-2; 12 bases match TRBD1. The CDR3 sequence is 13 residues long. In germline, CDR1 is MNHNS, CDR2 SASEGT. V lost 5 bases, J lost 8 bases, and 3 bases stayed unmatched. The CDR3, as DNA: TGTGCCAGCAGTCGGGACAGGGGGCTCGGCTACACCTTC. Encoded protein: CASSRDRGLGYTF.

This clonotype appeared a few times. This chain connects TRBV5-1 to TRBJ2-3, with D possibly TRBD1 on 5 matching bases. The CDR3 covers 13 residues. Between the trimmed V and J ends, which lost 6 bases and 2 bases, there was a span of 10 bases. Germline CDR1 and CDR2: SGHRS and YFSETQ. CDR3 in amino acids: CASKLTVTDTQYF. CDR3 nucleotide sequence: TGCGCCAGCAAGTTGACAGTCACAGATACGCAGTATTTT.

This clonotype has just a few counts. The CDR3, as DNA: TGTGCCAGCCAGACGGGACAGGGCACAGATACGCAGTATTTT. The encoded protein is CASQTGQGTDTQYF. The chain recombines TRBV6-1 with TRBJ2-3; TRBD1 agrees at 8 bases. The CDR3 covers 14 residues. Germline CDR1 and CDR2: MNHNS and SASEGT. After removal of 8 bases from V and 1 base from J, the junction contained 5 bases not matched to a gene.

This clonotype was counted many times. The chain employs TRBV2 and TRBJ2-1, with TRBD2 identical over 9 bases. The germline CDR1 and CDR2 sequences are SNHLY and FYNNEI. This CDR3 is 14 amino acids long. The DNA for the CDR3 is TGTGCTCAGCGGGGTGCTGGCGGGAGGGATGAGCAGTTCTTC. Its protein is CAQRGAGGRDEQFF.

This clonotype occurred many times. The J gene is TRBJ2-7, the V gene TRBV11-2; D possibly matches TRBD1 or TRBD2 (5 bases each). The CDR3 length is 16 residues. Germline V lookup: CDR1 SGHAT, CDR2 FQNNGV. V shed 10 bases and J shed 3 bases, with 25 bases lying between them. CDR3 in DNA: TGTGCCACTACCCCCGGGGCCTTCAAGGGGTTCTACGAGCAGTACTTC. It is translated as CATTPGAFKGFYEQYF.

Here the CDR3 reads CATSDLDTPGAGFNTGELFF. The CDR3 DNA reads as TGTGCCACCAGTGACCTGGACACCCCCGGGGCGGGATTCAACACCGGGGAGCTGTTTTTT. The chain combines TRBV24-1 with TRBJ2-2, with TRBD2 as a possible D gene (6 bases). V was trimmed by 4 bases and J by 2 bases, leaving 25 bases between them. This CDR3 has 20 residues. Per germline, CDR1 KGHDR and CDR2 SFDVKD.

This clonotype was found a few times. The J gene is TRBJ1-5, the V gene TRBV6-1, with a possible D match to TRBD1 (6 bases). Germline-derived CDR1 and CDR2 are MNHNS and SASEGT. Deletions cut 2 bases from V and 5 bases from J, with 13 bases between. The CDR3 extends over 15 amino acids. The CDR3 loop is CASSEFPTGYQPQHF. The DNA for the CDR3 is TGTGCCAGCAGTGAATTTCCCACAGGGTATCAGCCCCAGCATTTT.

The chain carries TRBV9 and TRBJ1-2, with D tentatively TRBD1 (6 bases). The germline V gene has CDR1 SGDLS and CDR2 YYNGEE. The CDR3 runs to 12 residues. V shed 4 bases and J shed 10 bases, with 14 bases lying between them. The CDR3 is CASSHEQGAYTF. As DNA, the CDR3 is TGTGCCAGCAGCCACGAACAGGGCGCCTACACCTTC.

CDR3 nucleotide sequence: TGTGCCAGCTCACCACTGGTGGCCACAGGGGGGGCCTATGGCTACACCTTC. This encodes CASSPLVATGGAYGYTF. The V and J genes are TRBV18 and TRBJ1-2; TRBD1 agrees at 8 bases. The J segment lost 4 bases and the V segment lost 1 base, leaving 11 bases of the junction unmatched. Germline lookup yields CDR1 KGHSH and CDR2 LQKENI. The CDR3 totals 17 residues.

The CDR3 spells CASSEPPRTALSYEQYF. DNA for the CDR3: TGTGCCAGCAGTGAACCTCCCCGGACAGCACTCTCCTACGAGCAGTACTTC. The gene calls are TRBV2 and TRBJ2-7, with D possibly being TRBD1 (6 bases). From germline, CDR1 is SNHLY and CDR2 FYNNEI. Between the trimmed V and J ends, which lost 2 bases and 0 bases, there was a span of 17 bases. The CDR3 is 17 residues long.

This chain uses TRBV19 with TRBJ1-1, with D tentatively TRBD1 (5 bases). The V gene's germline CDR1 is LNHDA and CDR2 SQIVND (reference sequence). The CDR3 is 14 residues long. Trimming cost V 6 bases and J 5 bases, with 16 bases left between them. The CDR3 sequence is CASRIEIRGTEAFF. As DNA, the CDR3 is TGTGCCAGTAGAATCGAGATCCGGGGGACTGAAGCTTTCTTT.

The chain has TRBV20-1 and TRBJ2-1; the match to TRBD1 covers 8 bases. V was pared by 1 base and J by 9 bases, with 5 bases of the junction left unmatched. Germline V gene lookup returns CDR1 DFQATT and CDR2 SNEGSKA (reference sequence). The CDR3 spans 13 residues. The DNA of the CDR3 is TGCAGTGCTAGAGTCGTACAGGGGGTTGAGCAGTTCTTC. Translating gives CSARVVQGVEQFF.

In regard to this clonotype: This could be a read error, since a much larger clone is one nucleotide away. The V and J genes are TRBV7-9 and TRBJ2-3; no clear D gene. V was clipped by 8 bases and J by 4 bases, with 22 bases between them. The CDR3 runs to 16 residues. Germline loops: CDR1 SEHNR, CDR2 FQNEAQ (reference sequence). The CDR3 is CASGPITQPRADTQYF. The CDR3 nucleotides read TGTGCCAGCGGCCCGATTACCCAGCCCCGAGCAGATACGCAGTATTTT.